This record covers a single T cell receptor (beta chain). Antigen: not known. MiXCR was run by TCRdb on the 5' RACE reads, yielding one entry per CDR3 protein. In the table there are 450,000 to 600,000 distinct CDR3 sequences, around 24% of which are singletons. The CDR3 has 16 residues. Germline CDR1 and CDR2: SEHNR and FQNEAQ (reference sequence). V was pared by 4 bases and J by 5 bases, with 11 bases of the junction left unmatched. The sample is drawn from a study of identical twins. General observations from the study: When twins shared out-of-frame alpha sequences, those sequences had excess low generation probability.

These records were also assigned to another study, of yellow fever vaccine responses in identical twins.

Sequencing used CD4+ T cells sorted from blood. The genes are TRBV7-9 and TRBJ2-5, with 9 bases matching TRBD1. The source of this sequence is a woman younger than 30 in good health. The CDR3 coding sequence is TGTGCCAGCAGCTCCCACGGGACAGGGTTGGGGGAGACCCAGTACTTC. Translating it yields CASSSHGTGLGETQYF. Combining the CDR3 with reference TRBV7-9 and TRBJ2-5 gives the whole variable domain DTGVSQNPRHKITKRGQNVTFRCDPISEHNRLYWYRQTLGQGPEFLTYFQNEAQLEKSRLLSDRFSAERPKGSFSTLEIQRTEQGDSAMYLCASSSHGTGLGETQYFGPGTRLLVL.